This entry is about one T cell receptor (beta chain). This clone appeared a few times. The antigen it recognizes is unknown. It has no much larger one-base neighbor in the sample; base qualities were not kept. This sample was included in a study of beta chain features in type 1 diabetes listed by TCRdb under 2018. At the level of the whole study: Mean age, gender distribution, total cell number and subset yield were not different between patients and healthy donors. Regulatory and stem cell-like memory subsets were obtained from only 8 patients and roughly 8 healthy donors, while naive and central memory subsets were obtained from all 28 donors. The study compared TCRB repertoires of sorted circulating CD4+ T cell subsets between recently diagnosed type 1 diabetes patients and matched healthy donors. Across all samples, around 99 million sorted cells were examined, and cell number per subset correlated strongly with RNA yield.

Looking up the germline V gene (reference sequence) yields CDR1 MNHEY and CDR2 SMNVEV. The CDR3 has 16 amino acids, counting the end cysteine and phenylalanine. Kept here is only the CDR3 DNA, which spans 48 bases and is read in frame from base 1. Germline trimming amounts to 5 bases on V and 4 bases on J, with 8 as the count of junction bases outside the gene matches. Summary of the overall study and its limitations: Naive, central memory and regulatory TCRB repertoires appeared to be more alike among patients than among healthy donors. Because cDNA was sequenced instead of genomic DNA, highly expressing activated cells could be over-represented, though the groups showed no difference in activation or CD3 levels. Shorter templates might be favored by PCR, yet because patient and control samples were amplified and corrected together, any such skew would affect both groups equally. Patients with type 1 diabetes made fewer insertions and deleted more nucleotides at VDJ recombination sites, implying thymic rearrangement abnormalities. Type 1 diabetes patients showed a moderate but significant shortening of TCRB CDR3 length in all four CD4+ subsets. Because the HLA sub-analyses included only small numbers of individuals, any influence of HLA type on TCRB rearrangement was left unresolved.

Each donor gave one peripheral blood draw, around 100 mL on average, collected into heparinised tubes. A BD FACSAria II was used to sort naive, central memory, regulatory and stem cell-like memory CD4+ T cells with a panel that included CD45RO, CCR7, CD25, CD127, CD95 and CD27. Every sorted population had a purity above 95%. PBMCs were isolated immediately by Lymphoprep density gradient centrifugation and stained directly without culture. To minimize batch effects, samples were stained and sorted in pairs, one healthy donor with one patient per experiment. All of the isolated RNA was reverse transcribed with the High Capacity cDNA Reverse Transcription Kit, so expressed TCRB transcripts were sequenced. Deep immunoSEQ sequencing was performed on naive, central memory and regulatory T cell samples, with an average of around 3.5 million total reads per sample. Sorted cells were lysed in RLT buffer, and RNA was extracted using DNase-treated RNeasy Micro or Mini kits according to cell number. To prevent cross-contamination, each cell subset was processed individually, whereas patient and healthy donor samples were processed jointly. The immunoSEQ multiplex PCR was used to amplify TCRB sequences from cDNA, yielding 87-bp fragments that span the CDR3 region. Amplicons were sequenced on the Illumina HiSeq platform. Turning to the authors' computational methods: Synthetic template baselines were used to correct PCR bias computationally, reads within Hamming distance 2 were collapsed, and singletons that could not be merged were discarded. Reads were aligned against IMGT to assign V, D and J genes, CDR3 length and insertions or deletions at six rearrangement sites. Within each subset, clonotype counts were normalized to sorted cell number, and only after that were true diversity and Gini coefficients computed with the tcR R package. The overlap coefficient, calculated on TCRB nucleotide sequences, was used to quantify repertoire sharing. As a proxy for the pre-selection repertoire, out-of-frame TCRB sequences from naive cells were analyzed. TCRdb limited this immuneACCESS table to in-frame rearrangements with V and J called. A share of clones is missing; checked studies link under half to unresolved V genes, and the rest is unexplained. V and J calls and clone size are given by that table; D and trimming were obtained from the DNA. The sample table contains over 350,000 clones; only one count was recorded for approximately 16% of them. Roughly 0.017% of the sample is in the top ten clones.

The source material was naive CD4+ T cells from blood. Read against the paper, the sample's cell subset or site label means: true naive CD4+ T cells. This sequence uses TRBV27 and TRBJ1-5; the junction holds 10 bases that match TRBD1. This TCR derives from a woman in her late teens or twenties in good health. The nucleotide sequence reads TGTGCCAGCAGTCCCTGGACAGGGGGAAGGAATCAGCCCCAGCATTTT. The resulting protein is CASSPWTGGRNQPQHF.